This T cell receptor beta chain was recovered during a study of cytomegalovirus exposure and HLA in healthy donors. Germline assignment: CDR1 MNHEY and CDR2 SMNVEV (reference sequence). CDR3 length equals 18 residues. Germline trimming cut 3 bases from V and 8 bases from J; bases unmatched to any gene: 19. The PCR had 60 Vbeta and 13 Jbeta primers. Method: immunoSEQ multiplex PCR; TCRdb's copy keeps in-frame clones and lacks some. Its table lists 110,000 to 150,000 clones. The genes are TRBV27 and TRBJ1-2, with 9 bases identical to TRBD1. The TCR was taken from a male donor in good health and CMV-seronegative. Input material: PBMCs. In nucleotides, the CDR3 is TGTGCCAGCAGTTTGAGGGAGGGTCGGGACAGGGAGGTGCAGGGCTACACCTTC. Translation: CASSLREGRDREVQGYTF.